The source of this T cell receptor beta chain is a study of T-cell memory formation after mild COVID-19. With constant-segment primers, 5'RACE yielded cDNA libraries of TCR alpha and TCR beta that carried sample barcodes and UMIs. In TCRdb, the 5' RACE reads were re-called with MiXCR into one record per CDR3 protein. Here the sample spans about 110,000 distinct CDR3 sequences, around a fifth being singletons. Germline V gene data show CDR1 as MNHEY and CDR2 as SMNVEV (reference sequence). V gave up 7 bases and J gave up 7 bases; unmatched junction bases: 8. The CDR3 has 13 residues. This TCR came from a man between 18 and 29 years old who had mild COVID-19 (a few samples of this study predate the infection). Cell type and time point are not known. Material: PBMCs or a T cell subset sorted from them (not recorded which). The chain joins TRBV27 to TRBJ1-2; TRBD1 aligns across 8 bases. The CDR3 coding sequence is TGTGCCAGCACCGAGGACAGGGTCGTTGGCTACACCTTC. It specifies CASTEDRVVGYTF.